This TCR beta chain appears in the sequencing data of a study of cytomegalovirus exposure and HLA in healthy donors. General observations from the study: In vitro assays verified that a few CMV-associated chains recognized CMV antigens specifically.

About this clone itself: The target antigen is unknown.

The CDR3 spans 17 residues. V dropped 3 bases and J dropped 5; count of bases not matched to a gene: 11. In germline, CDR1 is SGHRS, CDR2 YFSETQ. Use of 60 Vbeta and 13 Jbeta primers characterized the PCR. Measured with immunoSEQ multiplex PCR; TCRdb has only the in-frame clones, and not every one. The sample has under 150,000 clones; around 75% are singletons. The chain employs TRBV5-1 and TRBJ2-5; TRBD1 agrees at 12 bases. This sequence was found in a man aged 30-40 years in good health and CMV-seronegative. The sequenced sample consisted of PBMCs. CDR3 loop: CASSSIGRDRGRETQYF. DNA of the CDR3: TGCGCCAGCAGCTCCATTGGCCGGGACAGGGGGCGGGAGACCCAGTACTTC.